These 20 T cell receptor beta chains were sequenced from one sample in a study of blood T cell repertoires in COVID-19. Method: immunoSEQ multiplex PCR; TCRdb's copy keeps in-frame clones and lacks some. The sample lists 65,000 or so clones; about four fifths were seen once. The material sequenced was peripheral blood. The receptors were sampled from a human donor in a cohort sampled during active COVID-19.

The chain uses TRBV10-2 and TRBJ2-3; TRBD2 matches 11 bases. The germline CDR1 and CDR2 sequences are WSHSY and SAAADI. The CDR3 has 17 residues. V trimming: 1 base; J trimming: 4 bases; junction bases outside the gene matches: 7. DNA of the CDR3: TGCGCCAGCAGTGAGTTCATACTAGCGGGAGTGTCAGATACGCAGTATTTT. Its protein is CASSEFILAGVSDTQYF.

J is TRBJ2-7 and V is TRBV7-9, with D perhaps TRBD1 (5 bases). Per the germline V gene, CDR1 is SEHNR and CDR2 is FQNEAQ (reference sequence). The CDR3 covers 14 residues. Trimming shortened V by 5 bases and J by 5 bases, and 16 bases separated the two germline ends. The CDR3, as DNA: TGTGCCAGCAGCCACAACCTCCAGGGTAACGAGCAGTACTTC. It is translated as CASSHNLQGNEQYF.

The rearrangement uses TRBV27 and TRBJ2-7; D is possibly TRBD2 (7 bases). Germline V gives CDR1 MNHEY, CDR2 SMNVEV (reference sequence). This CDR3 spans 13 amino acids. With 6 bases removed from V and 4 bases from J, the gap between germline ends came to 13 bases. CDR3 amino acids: CASRVRGAYEQYF. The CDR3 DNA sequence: TGTGCCAGCAGAGTACGGGGGGCTTACGAGCAGTACTTC.

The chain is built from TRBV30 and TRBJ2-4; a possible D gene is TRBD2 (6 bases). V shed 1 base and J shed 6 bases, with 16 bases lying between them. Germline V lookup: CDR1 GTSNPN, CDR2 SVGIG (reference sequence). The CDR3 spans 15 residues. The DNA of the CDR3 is TGTGCCTGGAGTGGGGGACTCGCCAGCACAAACATTCAGTACTTC. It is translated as CAWSGGLASTNIQYF.

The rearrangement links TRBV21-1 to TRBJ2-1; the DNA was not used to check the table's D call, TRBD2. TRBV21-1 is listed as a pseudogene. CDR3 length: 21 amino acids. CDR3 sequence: CASSKMWSSRGRRSVYNEQFF. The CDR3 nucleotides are TGTGCCAGCAGCAAAATGTGGTCCTCCCGAGGGAGGAGGTCCGTGTACAATGAGCAGTTCTTC.

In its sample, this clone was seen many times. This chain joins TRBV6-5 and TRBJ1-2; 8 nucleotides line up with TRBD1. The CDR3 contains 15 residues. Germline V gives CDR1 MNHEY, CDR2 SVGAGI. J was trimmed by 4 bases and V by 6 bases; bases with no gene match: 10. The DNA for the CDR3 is TGTGCCAGCAGACCCCGGACAGGGAGCATCTATGGCTACACCTTC. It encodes CASRPRTGSIYGYTF.

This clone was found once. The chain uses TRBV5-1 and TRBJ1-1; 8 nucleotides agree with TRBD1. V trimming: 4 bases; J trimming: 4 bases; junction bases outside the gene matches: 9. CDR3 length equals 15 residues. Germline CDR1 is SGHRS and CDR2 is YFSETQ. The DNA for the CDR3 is TGCGCCAGCAGCCTCCGACAGGGGTCGAGCACTGAAGCTTTCTTT. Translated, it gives CASSLRQGSSTEAFF.

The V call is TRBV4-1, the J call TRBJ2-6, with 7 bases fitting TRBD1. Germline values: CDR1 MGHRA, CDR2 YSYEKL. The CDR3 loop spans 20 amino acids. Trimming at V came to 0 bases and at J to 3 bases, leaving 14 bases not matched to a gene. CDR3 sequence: CASSQDRARGFLLGANVLTF. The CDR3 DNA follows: TGCGCCAGCAGCCAAGATCGGGCCAGGGGGTTCCTACTTGGGGCCAACGTCCTGACTTTC.

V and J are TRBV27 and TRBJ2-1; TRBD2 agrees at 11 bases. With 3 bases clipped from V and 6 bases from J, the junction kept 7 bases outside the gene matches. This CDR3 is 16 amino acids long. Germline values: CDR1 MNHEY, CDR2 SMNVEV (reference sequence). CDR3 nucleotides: TGTGCCAGCAGTTTTGTAGCGGGGGGGCCTATCAATGAGCAGTTCTTC. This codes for CASSFVAGGPINEQFF.

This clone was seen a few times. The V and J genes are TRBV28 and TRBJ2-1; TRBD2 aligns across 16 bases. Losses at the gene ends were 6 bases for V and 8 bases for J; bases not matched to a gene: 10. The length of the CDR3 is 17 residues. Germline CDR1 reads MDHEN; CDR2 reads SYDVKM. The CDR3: CASRPSGTSGRAHEQFF. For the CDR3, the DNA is TGTGCCAGCAGACCCTCCGGGACTAGCGGGAGGGCCCATGAGCAGTTCTTC.

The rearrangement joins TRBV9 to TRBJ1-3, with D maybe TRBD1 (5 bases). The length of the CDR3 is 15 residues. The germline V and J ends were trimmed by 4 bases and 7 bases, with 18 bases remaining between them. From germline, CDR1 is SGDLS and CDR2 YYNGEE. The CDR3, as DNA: TGTGCCAGCAGCTCCCGGACGGTCCCAGGGAACACCATATATTTT. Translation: CASSSRTVPGNTIYF.

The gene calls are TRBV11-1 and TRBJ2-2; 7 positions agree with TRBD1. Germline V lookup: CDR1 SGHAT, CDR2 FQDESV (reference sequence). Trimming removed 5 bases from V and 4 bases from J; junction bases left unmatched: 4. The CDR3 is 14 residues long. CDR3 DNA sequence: TGTGCCAGCAGCCTCCGACAGGGCACCGGGGAGCTGTTTTTT. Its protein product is CASSLRQGTGELFF.

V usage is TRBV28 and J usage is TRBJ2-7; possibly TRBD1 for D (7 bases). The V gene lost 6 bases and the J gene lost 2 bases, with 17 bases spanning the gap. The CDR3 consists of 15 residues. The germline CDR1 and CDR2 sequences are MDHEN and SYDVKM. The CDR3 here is CASSPADREAYEQYF. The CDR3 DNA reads TGTGCCAGCAGCCCCGCCGACAGGGAGGCCTACGAGCAGTACTTC.

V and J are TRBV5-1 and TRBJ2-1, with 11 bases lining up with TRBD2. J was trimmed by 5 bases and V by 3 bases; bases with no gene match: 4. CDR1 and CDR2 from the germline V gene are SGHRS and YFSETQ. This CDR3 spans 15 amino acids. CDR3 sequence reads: CASSSGTSGNNEQFF. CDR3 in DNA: TGCGCCAGCAGCTCCGGGACTAGCGGTAACAATGAGCAGTTCTTC.

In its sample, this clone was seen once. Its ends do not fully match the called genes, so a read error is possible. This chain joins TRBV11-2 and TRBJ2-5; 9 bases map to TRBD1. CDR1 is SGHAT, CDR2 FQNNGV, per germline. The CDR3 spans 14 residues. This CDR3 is CASSVDRGQETQYF. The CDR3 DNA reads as TGTGCCAGCAGCGTAGACAGGGGGCAAGAGACCCAGTACTTC.

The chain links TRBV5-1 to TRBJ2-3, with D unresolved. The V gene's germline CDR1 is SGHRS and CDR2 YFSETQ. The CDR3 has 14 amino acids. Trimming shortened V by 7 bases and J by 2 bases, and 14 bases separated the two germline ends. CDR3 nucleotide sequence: TGCGCCAGCGCTGAGAACAGCTACACAGATACGCAGTATTTT. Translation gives CASAENSYTDTQYF. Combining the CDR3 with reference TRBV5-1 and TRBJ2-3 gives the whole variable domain KAGVTQTPRYLIKTRGQQVTLSCSPISGHRSVSWYQQTPGQGLQFLFEYFSETQRNKGNFPGRFSGRQFSNSRSEMNVSTLELGDSALYLCASAENSYTDTQYFGPGTRLTVL.

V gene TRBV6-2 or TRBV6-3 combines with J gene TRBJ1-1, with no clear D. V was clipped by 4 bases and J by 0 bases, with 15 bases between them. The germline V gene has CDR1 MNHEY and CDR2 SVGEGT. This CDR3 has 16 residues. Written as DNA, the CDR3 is TGTGCCAGCAGTTTTTCCGGGCGGGGTTTGAACACTGAAGCTTTCTTT. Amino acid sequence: CASSFSGRGLNTEAFF.

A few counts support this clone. The CDR3 DNA is TGTGCCAGCAGCCAAACTAGGAACACTGAAGCTTTCTTT. Amino acid sequence: CASSQTRNTEAFF. The chain carries TRBV16 and TRBJ1-1; the D is unclear. Per germline, CDR1 KGHSY and CDR2 FQNENV. This CDR3 region has 13 residues. The V gene lost 2 bases and the J gene lost 1 base, with 5 bases spanning the gap.

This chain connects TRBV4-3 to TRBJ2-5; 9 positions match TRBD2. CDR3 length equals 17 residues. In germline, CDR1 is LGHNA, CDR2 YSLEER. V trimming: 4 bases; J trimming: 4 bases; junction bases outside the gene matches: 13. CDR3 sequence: CASSLVRGRGGTETQYF. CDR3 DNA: TGCGCCAGCAGCCTAGTCCGGGGGCGGGGGGGCACAGAGACCCAGTACTTC.

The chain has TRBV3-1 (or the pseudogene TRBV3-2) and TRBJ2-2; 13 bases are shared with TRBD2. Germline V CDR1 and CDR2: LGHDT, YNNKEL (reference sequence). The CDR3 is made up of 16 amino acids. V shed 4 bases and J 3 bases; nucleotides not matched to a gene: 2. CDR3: CASSLLAGGDTGELFF. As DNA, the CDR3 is TGTGCCAGCAGCCTACTAGCGGGGGGGGACACCGGGGAGCTGTTTTTT.